The 13 T cell receptor beta chains in this list originate from one sample, sequenced in a study of blood T cell repertoires in COVID-19. The assay was immunoSEQ multiplex PCR, and TCRdb's table has in-frame clones only and misses some. The sample gives approximately 68,000 clones, about 88% of which show up once; roughly 2.5% is in the top ten. The source material was peripheral blood. The receptor set was obtained from a man aged 70 or older with active or convalescent COVID-19.

The V and J genes are TRBV2 and TRBJ2-1, with 10 nucleotides matching TRBD2. From germline, CDR1 is SNHLY and CDR2 FYNNEI. The CDR3 is made up of 15 amino acids. With V trimmed by 5 bases and J by 5 bases, 6 bases remained unmatched. Here the CDR3 reads CASSTAGGPNNEQFF. CDR3 nucleotides: TGTGCCAGCAGTACAGCGGGAGGGCCAAACAATGAGCAGTTCTTC.

The rearrangement joins TRBV9 to TRBJ2-5; 8 nucleotides agree with TRBD2. The CDR3 has 14 amino acids. In germline, CDR1 is SGDLS, CDR2 YYNGEE. V lost 1 base to trimming and J lost 4 bases; unmatched junction nucleotides: 3. The chain's CDR3 is CASSVSGGGETQYF. The CDR3 DNA reads TGTGCCAGCAGCGTAAGCGGGGGCGGAGAGACCCAGTACTTC.

The chain is built from TRBV6-1 and TRBJ1-1; D call uncertain. The V end lost 3 bases, the J end lost 7 bases, and 12 bases lay between the germline ends. Germline V gives CDR1 MNHNS, CDR2 SASEGT. This CDR3 is built from 13 residues. The CDR3 DNA reads TGTGCCAGCAGTGAGGCACCTGGCAATGAAGCTTTCTTT. Translating gives CASSEAPGNEAFF.

The J gene is TRBJ1-4, the V gene TRBV19; a weak D match, TRBD1 (5 bases). The length of the CDR3 is 13 residues. Between the trimmed V and J ends, which lost 3 bases and 8 bases, there was a span of 10 bases. Per germline, CDR1 LNHDA and CDR2 SQIVND (reference sequence). CDR3 sequence (DNA): TGTGCCAGTAGTATCCAGGGTTACGAAAAACTGTTTTTT. Protein: CASSIQGYEKLFF.

The V gene is TRBV5-1, the J gene TRBJ1-4, with TRBD1 identical over 8 bases. With V trimmed by 4 bases and J by 8 bases, 10 bases remained unmatched. CDR3 size: 15 residues. CDR1 is SGHRS and CDR2 is YFSETQ in the germline V gene. CDR3 nucleotides: TGCGCCAGCAGCCAATCCGGGACAGGAGGGGAAAAACTGTTTTTT. As protein: CASSQSGTGGEKLFF. The entire variable domain, with the rest obtained from reference TRBV5-1 and TRBJ1-4, is as follows: KAGVTQTPRYLIKTRGQQVTLSCSPISGHRSVSWYQQTPGQGLQFLFEYFSETQRNKGNFPGRFSGRQFSNSRSEMNVSTLELGDSALYLCASSQSGTGGEKLFFGSGTQLSVL.

The chain links TRBV28 to TRBJ1-2; 12 nucleotides align to TRBD1. The CDR3 is made up of 17 amino acids. J was trimmed by 7 bases and V by 2 bases; bases with no gene match: 11. From germline, CDR1 is MDHEN and CDR2 SYDVKM. The CDR3 loop is CASSLRTLGQGARGYTF. In DNA form, the CDR3 reads TGTGCCAGCAGTTTAAGGACCTTGGGACAGGGGGCTCGTGGCTACACCTTC.

This chain joins TRBV4-1 and TRBJ2-7; TRBD2 is a possible D gene (5 bases). The CDR3 has 13 amino acids. V was shortened by 2 bases and J by 3 bases, with 8 bases between the two germline ends. Germline CDR1 and CDR2: MGHRA and YSYEKL. CDR3 nucleotides: TGCGCCAGCAGCCAACCGGGAAACTACGAGCAGTACTTC. Its protein is CASSQPGNYEQYF.

The chain carries TRBV27 and TRBJ2-7, with TRBD2 identical over 10 bases. J gave up 4 bases and V 5 bases, and 8 bases lay outside the gene matches. CDR3 length equals 15 residues. Germline CDR1 MNHEY, CDR2 SMNVEV (reference sequence). Written as DNA, the CDR3 is TGTGCCAGCAGTCGTGGGGCTAGCGGGGGTTACGAGCAGTACTTC. Protein product: CASSRGASGGYEQYF.

This clone was recorded only once. This chain joins TRBV3-1 (or the pseudogene TRBV3-2) and TRBJ1-4; D is ambiguous. V lost 4 bases and J 6 bases, leaving 9 bases between the germline ends. Germline-derived CDR1 and CDR2 are LGHDT and YNNKEL (reference sequence). CDR3 length equals 13 residues. CDR3 amino acids: CASSPRVDEKLFF. CDR3 nucleotide sequence: TGTGCCAGCAGCCCTCGGGTGGATGAAAAACTGTTTTTT.

Comments on this clone: The same CDR3 arises from other DNA sequences in this sample as well. The chain has TRBV10-1 and TRBJ2-1, with 8 bases fitting TRBD2. This CDR3 region has 15 residues. Trimming removed 3 bases from V and 4 bases from J; junction bases left unmatched: 5. Germline V gives CDR1 WNHNN, CDR2 SYGVQD (reference sequence). CDR3 loop: CASSETGGLYNEQFF. As DNA, the CDR3 is TGCGCCAGCAGTGAAACGGGGGGGCTTTACAATGAGCAGTTCTTC.

This clone has only one observation. The V call is TRBV3-1 (or the pseudogene TRBV3-2), the J call TRBJ1-1, with a weak D call TRBD1 (6 bases). The CDR3 covers 13 residues. The V gene lost 4 bases and the J gene lost 1 base, with 7 bases spanning the gap. CDR1 and CDR2 (germline): LGHDT, YNNKEL (reference sequence). Here the CDR3 DNA reads TGTGCCAGCAGCCTACAGGGGAACACTGAAGCTTTCTTT. This sequence encodes CASSLQGNTEAFF.

The V and J genes are TRBV7-3 and TRBJ2-3, with D maybe TRBD2 (6 bases). The CDR3 consists of 13 residues. V dropped 3 bases and J dropped 4 bases, with 8 bases sitting between them. Per germline, CDR1 SGHTA and CDR2 FQGTGA. The CDR3 DNA reads TGTGCCAGCAGCTTTCGCGGGGCAGATACGCAGTATTTT. Its protein is CASSFRGADTQYF.

The genes are TRBV6-5 and TRBJ1-5, with 7 positions matching TRBD1. V dropped 8 bases and J dropped 3; count of bases not matched to a gene: 10. The CDR3 contains 15 residues. The germline V gene has CDR1 MNHEY and CDR2 SVGAGI. The CDR3 loop is CASVDRTGPNQPQHF. DNA for the CDR3: TGTGCCAGCGTTGATCGGACAGGACCCAATCAGCCCCAGCATTTT.